Listed below are T cell receptor beta chains from one sample, sequenced in a study of cytomegalovirus exposure and HLA in healthy donors. Some clones are missing from TCRdb's copy, which holds only in-frame ones; the method was immunoSEQ multiplex PCR. This table holds under 200,000 clones. Sequencing was performed on PBMCs. The receptors originated from a man aged 30 to 39 in good health and CMV-seronegative. The CDR3 runs from the conserved cysteine through the conserved F or W. The order of the fields is J gene, V gene, CDR3 protein.

j_gene: TRBJ2-1; v_gene: TRBV28; CDR3aa: CASSDHRNEQFF
j_gene: -; v_gene: TRBV11-1; CDR3aa: CASSPPLAIGEQYF
j_gene: -; v_gene: TRBV28; CDR3aa: CASTSQGESYEQYF
j_gene: TRBJ2-2; v_gene: TRBV7-7; CDR3aa: CASSLDFTGELFF
j_gene: TRBJ2-7; v_gene: TRBV29-1; CDR3aa: CSVVLDINHEQYF
j_gene: TRBJ1-1; v_gene: TRBV6-6; CDR3aa: CASSYSSGNRAFF
j_gene: TRBJ2-1; v_gene: TRBV7-8; CDR3aa: CASSPSGLYNEQFF
j_gene: TRBJ2-1; v_gene: TRBV7-9; CDR3aa: CASSLTSGSRNEQFF
j_gene: TRBJ2-2; v_gene: TRBV5-5; CDR3aa: CASSLVIQRDSTGELFF
j_gene: TRBJ2-7; v_gene: TRBV4-3; CDR3aa: CASSQEPPPSASSYEQYF
j_gene: TRBJ2-7; v_gene: TRBV5-1; CDR3aa: CASSWTGGGEQYF
j_gene: TRBJ1-4; v_gene: TRBV7-8; CDR3aa: CAIERTGVNEKLFF
j_gene: TRBJ2-3; v_gene: TRBV6-5; CDR3aa: CASSYFAGSTDTQYF
j_gene: TRBJ2-1; v_gene: TRBV7-7; CDR3aa: CASSLGIGGNNEQFF
j_gene: TRBJ2-5; v_gene: TRBV5-8; CDR3aa: CATSDWTSGSRETQYF
j_gene: TRBJ1-5; v_gene: TRBV19; CDR3aa: CASGQGAQPQHF
j_gene: TRBJ2-5; v_gene: TRBV5-4; CDR3aa: CASSLTSGRAIVQETQYF
j_gene: TRBJ2-3; v_gene: TRBV5-6; CDR3aa: CASSTYRGPPPDTQYF
j_gene: TRBJ1-3; v_gene: TRBV6-5; CDR3aa: CASKKQGTGNTIYF
j_gene: TRBJ1-2; v_gene: TRBV28; CDR3aa: CASSSPGNYGYTF
j_gene: TRBJ1-4; v_gene: TRBV5-6; CDR3aa: CASSFPQGEAEKLFF
j_gene: TRBJ1-5; v_gene: TRBV2; CDR3aa: CASSRQGGNQPQHF
j_gene: TRBJ2-5; v_gene: TRBV2; CDR3aa: CASRQEETQYF
j_gene: TRBJ1-3; v_gene: TRBV6-1; CDR3aa: CASLRQISGNTIYF
j_gene: TRBJ2-1; v_gene: TRBV5-4; CDR3aa: CASSRWGDGFDNEQFF
j_gene: TRBJ1-4; v_gene: TRBV9; CDR3aa: CASSVGADRANEKLFF
j_gene: TRBJ1-6; v_gene: TRBV14; CDR3aa: CASSYYPGQGSSYNSPLHF
j_gene: TRBJ1-1; v_gene: TRBV6-5; CDR3aa: CASSFGTGNTEAFF
j_gene: TRBJ2-3; v_gene: TRBV18; CDR3aa: CASSPTQGTDTQYF
j_gene: TRBJ1-1; v_gene: TRBV5-1; CDR3aa: CASSLARRGSTEAFF
j_gene: -; v_gene: TRBV6-1; CDR3aa: CASSVSRTSVGNSYEQYF
j_gene: TRBJ1-1; v_gene: TRBV19; CDR3aa: CASSAYRGLSTEAFF
j_gene: TRBJ1-2; v_gene: TRBV9; CDR3aa: CASSVGSYPSNYGYTF
j_gene: TRBJ1-2; v_gene: TRBV29-1; CDR3aa: CSVLGYTF
j_gene: TRBJ2-2; v_gene: TRBV14; CDR3aa: CASSQAVNTGELFF
j_gene: TRBJ1-5; v_gene: TRBV9; CDR3aa: CASSVGGGGQPQHF
j_gene: TRBJ2-3; v_gene: TRBV28; CDR3aa: CASSLSSASGSTDTQYF
j_gene: TRBJ2-6; v_gene: TRBV10-1; CDR3aa: CASPGGLSLPSSGANVLTF
j_gene: TRBJ1-3; v_gene: TRBV12-5; CDR3aa: CASGLANTIYF
j_gene: TRBJ2-7; v_gene: TRBV27; CDR3aa: CASSLQNFGGYEQYF
j_gene: TRBJ1-4; v_gene: TRBV15; CDR3aa: CATSRDMRNEKLFF
j_gene: TRBJ2-3; v_gene: TRBV7-9; CDR3aa: CASSSGLATDTQYF
j_gene: TRBJ1-1; v_gene: TRBV29-1; CDR3aa: CGVESRGMNTEAFF
j_gene: TRBJ1-1; v_gene: TRBV7-2; CDR3aa: CASSLQRNTEAFF